This TCR beta chain was observed in a study of CD8+ T cells in alopecia areata. V was cut by 1 base and J by 0 bases, with 10 bases left in between. This CDR3 region has 15 residues. The germline V gene has CDR1 SEHNR and CDR2 FQNEAQ (reference sequence). RNA was isolated and reverse transcribed to cDNA, the sequencing template. The data were produced by immunoSEQ multiplex PCR, yet TCRdb's version contains in-frame clones alone and is incomplete. Here the sample spans 15,000 to 20,000 clones, around 50% being singletons. Documented treatment: oral pan-JAK inhibitor, 5-10 mg twice daily. Lesional scalp tissue (obtained by punch biopsy) and peripheral blood were collected from alopecia areata patients.

Sequenced material: skin, taken at week 4, from a patient treated with tofacitinib. This clonotype originated in a human donor with alopecia areata. V usage is TRBV7-9 and J usage is TRBJ2-7; possibly TRBD1 or TRBD2 for D (5 bases each). CDR3 nucleotide sequence: TGTGCCAGCAGCTTAGAAGGGACCCTCTCCTACGAGCAGTACTTC. Its protein is CASSLEGTLSYEQYF.